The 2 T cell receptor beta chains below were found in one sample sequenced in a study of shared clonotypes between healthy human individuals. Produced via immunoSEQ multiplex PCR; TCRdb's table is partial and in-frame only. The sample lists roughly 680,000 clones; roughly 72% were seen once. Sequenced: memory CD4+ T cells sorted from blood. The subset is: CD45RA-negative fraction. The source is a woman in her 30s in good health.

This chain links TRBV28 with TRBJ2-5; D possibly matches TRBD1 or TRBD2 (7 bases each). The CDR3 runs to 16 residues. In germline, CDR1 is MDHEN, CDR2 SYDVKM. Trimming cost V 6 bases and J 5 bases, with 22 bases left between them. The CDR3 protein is CASSLAGPGGAETQYF. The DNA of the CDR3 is TGTGCCAGCAGCTTAGCGGGCCCAGGGGGTGCCGAGACCCAGTACTTC.

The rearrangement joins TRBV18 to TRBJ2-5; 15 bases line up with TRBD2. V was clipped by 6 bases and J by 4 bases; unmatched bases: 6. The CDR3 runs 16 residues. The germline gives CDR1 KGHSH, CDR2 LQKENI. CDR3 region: CASSLVGLAGGETQYF. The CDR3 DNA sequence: TGTGCCAGCTCTCTAGTGGGACTAGCGGGAGGAGAGACCCAGTACTTC. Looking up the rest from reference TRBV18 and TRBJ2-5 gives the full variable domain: NAGVMQNPRHLVRRRGQEARLRCSPMKGHSHVYWYRQLPEEGLKFMVYLQKENIIDESGMPKERFSAEFPKEGPSILRIQQVVRGDSAAYFCASSLVGLAGGETQYFGPGTRLLVL.